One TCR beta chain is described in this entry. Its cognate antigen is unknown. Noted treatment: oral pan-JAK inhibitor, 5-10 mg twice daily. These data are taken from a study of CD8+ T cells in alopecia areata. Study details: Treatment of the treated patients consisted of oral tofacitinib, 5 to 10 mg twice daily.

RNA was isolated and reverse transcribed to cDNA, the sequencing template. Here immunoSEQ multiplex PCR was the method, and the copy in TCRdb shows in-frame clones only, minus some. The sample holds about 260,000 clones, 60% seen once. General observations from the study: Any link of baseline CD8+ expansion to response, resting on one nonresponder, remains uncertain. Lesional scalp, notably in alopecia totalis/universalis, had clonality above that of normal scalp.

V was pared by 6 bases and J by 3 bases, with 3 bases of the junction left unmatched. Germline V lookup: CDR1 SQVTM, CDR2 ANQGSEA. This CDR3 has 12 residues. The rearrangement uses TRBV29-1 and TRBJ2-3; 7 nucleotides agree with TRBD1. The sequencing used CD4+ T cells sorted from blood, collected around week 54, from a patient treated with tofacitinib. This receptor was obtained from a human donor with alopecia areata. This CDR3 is CSVGQQTDTQYF. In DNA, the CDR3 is TGCAGCGTGGGACAGCAAACAGATACGCAGTATTTT.